The present TCR beta chain was sequenced within a study of radiation and T cells in renal cell carcinoma. The CDR3 is 14 residues long. With 3 bases removed from V and 8 bases from J, the gap between germline ends came to 13 bases. CDR1 and CDR2 from the germline V gene are LGHNA and YSLEER. TCRdb's copy holds only in-frame clones and misses some; the assay was immunoSEQ multiplex PCR. The data hold about 18,000 clones, with about 60% observed a single time. The treatment here: treatment-naive control, cytoreductive nephrectomy. Treatment-naive patients without radiation supplied the control tumors at nephrectomy. The tumor was a clear cell renal cell carcinoma. On this clone: The antigen is undetermined.

Overall study results and limits: Compared with controls, irradiated tumors showed greater TCR clonality. Tumor samples were small regions of around 0.92 g.

The sequence was obtained from a man aged 45-65 years with renal cell carcinoma. The material was tumor tissue, obtained from a patient whose treatment was nephrectomy without radiotherapy. The chain uses TRBV4-3 and TRBJ1-4; D is perhaps TRBD1 (5 bases). CDR3 bases: TGCGCCAGCAGCCACCGGGGCGCGGACGAAAAACTGTTTTTT. It codes for CASSHRGADEKLFF.